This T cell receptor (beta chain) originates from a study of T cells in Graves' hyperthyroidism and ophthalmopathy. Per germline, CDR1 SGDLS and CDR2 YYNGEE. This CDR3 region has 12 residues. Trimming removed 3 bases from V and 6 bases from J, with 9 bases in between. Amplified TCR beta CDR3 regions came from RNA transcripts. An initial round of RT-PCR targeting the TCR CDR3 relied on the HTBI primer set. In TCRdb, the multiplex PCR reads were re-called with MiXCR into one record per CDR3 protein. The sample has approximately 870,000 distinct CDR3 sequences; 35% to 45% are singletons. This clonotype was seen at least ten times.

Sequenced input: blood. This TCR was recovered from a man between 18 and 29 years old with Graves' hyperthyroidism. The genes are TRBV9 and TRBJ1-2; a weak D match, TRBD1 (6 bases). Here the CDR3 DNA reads TGTGCCAGCAGCGCCACAGGGAATGGCTACACCTTC. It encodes CASSATGNGYTF.